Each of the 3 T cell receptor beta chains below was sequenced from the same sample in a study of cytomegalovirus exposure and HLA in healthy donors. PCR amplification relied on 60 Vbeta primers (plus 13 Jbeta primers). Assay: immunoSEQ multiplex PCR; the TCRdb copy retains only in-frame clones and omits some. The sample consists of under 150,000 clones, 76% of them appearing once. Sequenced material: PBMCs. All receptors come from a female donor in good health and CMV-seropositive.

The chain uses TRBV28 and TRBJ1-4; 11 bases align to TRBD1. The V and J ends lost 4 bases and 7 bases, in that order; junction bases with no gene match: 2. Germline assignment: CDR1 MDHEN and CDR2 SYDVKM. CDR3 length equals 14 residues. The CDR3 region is CASSSGQGGEKLFF. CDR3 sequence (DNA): TGTGCCAGCAGTTCGGGACAGGGGGGTGAAAAACTGTTTTTT.

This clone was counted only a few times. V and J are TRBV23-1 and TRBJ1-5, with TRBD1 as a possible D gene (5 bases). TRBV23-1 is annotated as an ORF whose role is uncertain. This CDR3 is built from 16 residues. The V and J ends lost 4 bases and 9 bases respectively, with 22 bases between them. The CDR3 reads CASSPIGWGGSRPQHF. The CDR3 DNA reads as TGCGCCAGCAGTCCAATCGGCTGGGGGGGGAGCCGGCCCCAGCATTTT.

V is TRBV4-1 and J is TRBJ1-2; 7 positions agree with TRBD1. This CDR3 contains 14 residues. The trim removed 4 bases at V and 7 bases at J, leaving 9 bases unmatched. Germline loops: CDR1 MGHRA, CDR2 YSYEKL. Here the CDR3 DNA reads TGCGCCAGCAGCCCAAGACAGGGCCAGATTGGCTACACCTTC. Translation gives CASSPRQGQIGYTF.